The 31 T cell receptor beta chains below come from one sample, sequenced in a study of blood T cell repertoires in COVID-19. Generated by immunoSEQ multiplex PCR, the TCRdb table keeps only in-frame clones and is missing some. The table includes around 170,000 clones, about 77% detected once. The source material was peripheral blood. The receptor source for this set is a woman aged 80 or over with acute or convalescent COVID-19.

The chain recombines TRBV5-4 with TRBJ2-1, with 9 nucleotides matching TRBD1. Losses at the gene ends were 2 bases for V and 10 bases for J; bases not matched to a gene: 10. Germline CDR1 is SGHNT and CDR2 is YYREEE (reference sequence). This CDR3 has 15 amino acids. CDR3 nucleotides: TGTGCCAGCAGCTTAAACCGAGGACAGGGGAGGGAGCAGTTCTTC. Its translation is CASSLNRGQGREQFF.

This sequence joins TRBV5-4 and TRBJ1-2, with TRBD1 as a possible D gene (6 bases). V lost 6 bases and J lost 4, with 19 bases in between. Germline CDR1 is SGHNT and CDR2 is YYREEE (reference sequence). The CDR3 consists of 15 residues. CDR3 amino acids: CASTQRGEGVYGYTF. DNA for the CDR3: TGTGCCAGCACCCAGAGAGGCGAGGGGGTCTATGGCTACACCTTC.

This clone has a handful of counts. A read error may produce the germline difference seen at one junction end. V is TRBV6-5 and J is TRBJ2-7, with TRBD1 matching 8 bases. The CDR3 is 12 amino acids. In germline, CDR1 is MNHEY, CDR2 SVGAGI. CDR3 loop: CASSYAQGAPHF. Written as DNA, the CDR3 is TGTGCCAGCAGTTACGCCCAGGGGGCTCCACACTTC.

V is TRBV16 and J is TRBJ2-7, with no clear D. In germline, CDR1 is KGHSY, CDR2 FQNENV. Trimming removed 1 base from V and 0 bases from J, with 16 bases in between. The CDR3 has 17 residues. The CDR3, as DNA: TGTGCCAGCAGCCAATGGCACCCCGCTTTCCTCTCCTACGAGCAGTACTTC. This encodes CASSQWHPAFLSYEQYF.

The chain joins TRBV7-9 to TRBJ2-5; D may be TRBD2 (6 bases). The CDR3 covers 14 residues. V was shortened by 0 bases and J by 4 bases, with 9 bases between the two germline ends. Germline CDR1 SEHNR, CDR2 FQNEAQ (reference sequence). In nucleotides, the CDR3 is TGTGCCAGCAGCTTAGCGGGAGGATTAGAGACCCAGTACTTC. This gives the protein CASSLAGGLETQYF.

The chain employs TRBV5-1 and TRBJ1-1; 9 bases are shared with TRBD1. The V segment lost 3 bases and the J segment 5 bases; nucleotides outside the gene matches: 5. This CDR3 region has 14 residues. Per germline, CDR1 SGHRS and CDR2 YFSETQ. The CDR3 protein is CASSSQGARTEAFF. For the CDR3, the DNA is TGCGCCAGCAGCTCACAGGGGGCGAGGACTGAAGCTTTCTTT.

This clone occurred a few times. Other DNA sequences from this sample encode an identical CDR3 as well. This rearrangement joins TRBV11-3 to TRBJ1-1, with D possibly matching TRBD1 (6 bases). Trimming left V 3 bases short and J 1 base short, with 9 bases between. CDR1 and CDR2 (germline): SGHNT, YENEEA. The CDR3 is 14 residues long. CDR3 region: CASSFSGANTEAFF. The CDR3 nucleotides are TGTGCCAGCAGCTTTTCAGGGGCGAACACTGAAGCTTTCTTT.

The chain carries TRBV4-1 and TRBJ2-2, with 7 positions matching TRBD1. Trimming removed 3 bases from V and 5 bases from J; junction bases left unmatched: 9. This CDR3 is 16 amino acids long. Per germline, CDR1 MGHRA and CDR2 YSYEKL. CDR3 sequence: CASSHFNRGSTGELFF. DNA of the CDR3: TGCGCCAGCAGCCACTTCAACAGGGGTTCTACCGGGGAGCTGTTTTTT.

The chain links TRBV30 to TRBJ1-6; TRBD1 agrees at 9 bases. The CDR3 extends over 14 amino acids. CDR1 is GTSNPN, CDR2 SVGIG, per germline (reference sequence). With 4 bases clipped from V and 7 bases from J, the junction kept 5 bases outside the gene matches. The CDR3 sequence is CAWKDRGWNSPLHF. The DNA of the CDR3 is TGTGCCTGGAAGGACAGGGGATGGAATTCACCCCTCCACTTT.

The chain employs TRBV6-5 and TRBJ1-2; 7 nucleotides line up with TRBD1. Per the germline V gene, CDR1 is MNHEY and CDR2 is SVGAGI. Trimming cost V 8 bases and J 8 bases; bases outside gene matches: 17. This CDR3 is 15 amino acids long. The DNA for the CDR3 is TGTGCCAGCCCTCCAGCTGGGACAGATAAAGAAGGCTACACCTTC. Its protein product is CASPPAGTDKEGYTF.

The chain's CDR3 is CASSDEGQGYNEQFF. The DNA of the CDR3 is TGTGCCAGCAGTGATGAGGGCCAAGGCTACAATGAGCAGTTCTTC. The chain links TRBV6-1 to TRBJ2-1; possible D gene TRBD2, 5 bases. The V end was cut by 3 bases, the J end by 3 bases, with 12 bases between. Germline V lookup: CDR1 MNHNS, CDR2 SASEGT. This CDR3 contains 15 residues.

This clone was counted between two and nine times. The rearrangement joins TRBV5-1 to TRBJ2-1; 9 bases agree with TRBD2. Looked up from germline, CDR1 is SGHRS and CDR2 is YFSETQ. J was trimmed by 7 bases and V by 2 bases; bases with no gene match: 7. The CDR3 totals 15 residues. In nucleotides, the CDR3 is TGCGCCAGCAGCTTAAGTATAGCGGGAGCAAATGAGCAGTTCTTC. Amino acid sequence: CASSLSIAGANEQFF.

The V call is TRBV2, the J call TRBJ1-5; the D gene is possibly TRBD1 (5 bases). The CDR3 contains 13 residues. Germline V gene sequence: CDR1 SNHLY, CDR2 FYNNEI. CDR3 in amino acids: CAGGKGEAQPQHF. In nucleotides, the CDR3 is TGTGCGGGGGGGAAAGGGGAAGCTCAGCCCCAGCATTTT.

This sequence joins TRBV5-1 and TRBJ2-1; D may be TRBD2 (5 bases). V lost 0 bases to trimming and J lost 9 bases, with 13 bases between them. The CDR3 is 14 residues long. Germline V gene lookup returns CDR1 SGHRS and CDR2 YFSETQ. The CDR3 loop is CASSLDGSRGEQFF. CDR3 coding DNA: TGCGCCAGCAGCTTGGATGGATCCCGGGGTGAGCAGTTCTTC.

The rearrangement uses TRBV6-6 and TRBJ1-5; 7 nucleotides align to TRBD1. The CDR3 loop spans 17 amino acids. The trim removed 5 bases at V and 3 bases at J, leaving 13 bases unmatched. Looked up from germline, CDR1 is MNHNY and CDR2 is SVGAGI (reference sequence). The CDR3 DNA follows: TGTGCCAGCAGTCCCTCCGTTGACAGGGCACTCAATCAGCCCCAGCATTTT. Protein sequence: CASSPSVDRALNQPQHF.

The genes are TRBV2 and TRBJ2-2; tentative D call: TRBD2 (5 bases). The CDR3 totals 17 residues. Germline lookup yields CDR1 SNHLY and CDR2 FYNNEI. Trimming removed 1 base from V and 5 bases from J, with 17 bases in between. The CDR3 DNA reads as TGTGCCAGCAGTGAAGTACAGCCCGGCGAGGGAACCGGGGAGCTGTTTTTT. Residues: CASSEVQPGEGTGELFF. Full variable domain (missing parts from reference TRBV2 and TRBJ2-2): EPEVTQTPSHQVTQMGQEVILRCVPISNHLYFYWYRQILGQKVEFLVSFYNNEISEKSEIFDDQFSVERPDGSNFTLKIRSTKLEDSAMYFCASSEVQPGEGTGELFFGEGSRLTVL.

The chain has TRBV5-1 and TRBJ2-7; 9 nucleotides match TRBD1. CDR3 length: 17 residues. Germline V gives CDR1 SGHRS, CDR2 YFSETQ. V was pared by 4 bases and J by 2 bases, with 13 bases of the junction left unmatched. For the CDR3, the DNA is TGCGCCAGCAGCCACTCTTCAACAGGGGGCAGCCCCTACGAGCAGTACTTC. It translates to CASSHSSTGGSPYEQYF.

As to this clone: Other DNA sequences of this sample code for an identical CDR3. The chain has TRBV3-1 (or the pseudogene TRBV3-2) and TRBJ1-2; the D gene is possibly TRBD1 (5 bases). Trimming left V 1 base short and J 8 bases short, with 8 bases between. CDR1 is LGHDT and CDR2 is YNNKEL in the germline V gene (reference sequence). This CDR3 region has 12 residues. The CDR3 nucleotides read TGTGCCAGCAGCCAAGGTGGGGGGGGCTACACCTTC. Translation gives CASSQGGGGYTF.

This clone was observed a few times. This chain links TRBV7-2 with TRBJ1-2, with 7 bases aligning to TRBD1. CDR1 is SGHTA, CDR2 FQGNSA, per germline. This CDR3 contains 16 residues. V was clipped by 2 bases and J by 4 bases; unmatched bases: 10. This CDR3 reads CASSLMDLQGGYGYTF. CDR3 bases: TGTGCCAGCAGCTTAATGGACCTGCAGGGGGGCTATGGCTACACCTTC.

The rearrangement joins TRBV11-3 to TRBJ2-3, with TRBD2 matching over 14 bases. V lost 5 bases and J lost 0; bases outside the gene matches: 1. CDR1 is SGHNT and CDR2 is YENEEA in the germline V gene. The CDR3 loop spans 16 amino acids. The CDR3 loop reads CASSRLAGGSTDTQYF. CDR3 sequence (DNA): TGTGCCAGCAGCCGACTAGCGGGGGGGAGCACAGATACGCAGTATTTT.

The chain links TRBV27 to TRBJ1-1, with TRBD1 identical over 10 bases. Looked up from germline, CDR1 is MNHEY and CDR2 is SMNVEV (reference sequence). Losses at the gene ends were 3 bases for V and 3 bases for J; bases not matched to a gene: 10. The CDR3 is made up of 17 amino acids. CDR3 bases: TGTGCCAGCAGTTTGGGACAGGGGAAGGGTACGGACACTGAAGCTTTCTTT. Its protein product is CASSLGQGKGTDTEAFF.

V usage is TRBV10-1 and J usage is TRBJ1-1, with D possibly matching TRBD1 (5 bases). This CDR3 contains 13 residues. CDR1 WNHNN and CDR2 SYGVQD come from the germline V gene (reference sequence). V was trimmed by 9 bases and J by 3 bases, leaving 14 bases between them. The CDR3 region is CASQGQGYTEAFF. CDR3 in DNA: TGCGCCAGTCAAGGACAAGGGTACACTGAAGCTTTCTTT.

The V call is TRBV28, the J call TRBJ1-5; TRBD1 is a possible D gene (6 bases). Germline V lookup: CDR1 MDHEN, CDR2 SYDVKM. The CDR3 length is 16 residues. Trimming removed 10 bases at V and 1 base at J, with 20 bases between. CDR3 region: CAIDITGMRSNQPQHF. DNA of the CDR3: TGTGCCATCGACATTACAGGGATGAGGAGCAATCAGCCCCAGCATTTT.

V and J are TRBV6-5 and TRBJ1-4, with unresolved D. The CDR3 has 15 residues. Germline CDR1 and CDR2: MNHEY and SVGAGI. The V and J ends lost 7 bases and 8 bases respectively, with 20 bases between them. DNA of the CDR3: TGTGCCAGCAATGGAGGGAGCCGGCTGGAGGAAAAACTGTTTTTT. Protein: CASNGGSRLEEKLFF.

In DNA, the CDR3 is TGTGCCAGCGTCAAAGGACAGGGGGCTGCCGTCACCTTC. This gives the protein CASVKGQGAAVTF. V usage is TRBV25-1 and J usage is TRBJ1-2; TRBD1 matches 11 bases. This CDR3 region has 13 residues. CDR1 is MGHDK and CDR2 is SYGVNS in the germline V gene. The ends lost 8 bases at V and 13 bases at J; junction bases unmatched: 12.

Here the CDR3 reads CASNPGVGPFEQYF. DNA for the CDR3: TGTGCCAGCAATCCGGGAGTGGGTCCCTTCGAGCAGTACTTC. This chain links TRBV6-5 with TRBJ2-7, with D maybe TRBD2 (6 bases). The CDR3 is 14 residues long. Germline V CDR1 and CDR2: MNHEY, SVGAGI. V was cut by 7 bases and J by 6 bases, with 19 bases left in between.

The J gene is TRBJ2-7, the V gene TRBV7-6; D ambiguous. CDR1 is SGHVS, CDR2 FNYEAQ, per germline. Trimming left V 4 bases short and J 7 bases short, with 8 bases between. The CDR3 is 11 residues long. The CDR3 loop reads CASSSGLEQYF. The CDR3 DNA follows: TGTGCCAGCAGCTCAGGCTTGGAGCAGTACTTC. Variable domain in full (rest from reference TRBV7-6 and TRBJ2-7): GAGVSQSPRYKVTKRGQDVALRCDPISGHVSLYWYRQALGQGPEFLTYFNYEAQQDKSGLPNDRFSAERPEGSISTLTIQRTEQRDSAMYRCASSSGLEQYFGPGTRLTVT.

The rearrangement joins TRBV6-5 to TRBJ2-7; D possibly corresponds to TRBD1 (6 bases). Trimming took off 5 bases at V and 3 bases at J, with 14 bases between the two ends. Germline loops: CDR1 MNHEY, CDR2 SVGAGI. CDR3 length equals 14 residues. The CDR3 spells CASSLQGSGYEQYF. The CDR3 DNA reads as TGTGCCAGCAGTCTACAGGGAAGCGGCTACGAGCAGTACTTC.

Regarding this clone: The junction does not match germline at one end; this may be a read error. V is TRBV18 and J is TRBJ1-4; D unclear. Looked up from germline, CDR1 is KGHSH and CDR2 is LQKENI. This CDR3 has 16 residues. CDR3 protein: CASSPNTPGANEKLFF. The DNA of the CDR3 is TGTGCCAGCTCACCAAATACTCCGGGAGCTAACGAAAAACTGTTTTTT.

This clone has a single count. This chain connects TRBV24-1 to TRBJ2-1, with 10 bases identical to TRBD1. Germline V gives CDR1 KGHDR, CDR2 SFDVKD. The length of the CDR3 is 16 residues. V lost 4 bases to trimming and J lost 7 bases; unmatched junction nucleotides: 9. The CDR3 spells CATSEPGTGARNEQFF. The CDR3 DNA is TGTGCCACCAGTGAGCCCGGGACAGGGGCGCGGAATGAGCAGTTCTTC.

V and J are TRBV7-6 and TRBJ2-1; possibly TRBD2 for D (7 bases). This CDR3 is built from 15 residues. CDR1 and CDR2 from the germline V gene are SGHVS and FNYEAQ. Trimming stripped 4 bases from V and 6 bases from J, with 16 bases between. CDR3 in amino acids: CASSSPTSRGNEQFF. CDR3 DNA: TGTGCCAGCAGCTCCCCGACTAGCAGGGGCAATGAGCAGTTCTTC. Full variable domain (outside the CDR3, taken from reference TRBV7-6 and TRBJ2-1): GAGVSQSPRYKVTKRGQDVALRCDPISGHVSLYWYRQALGQGPEFLTYFNYEAQQDKSGLPNDRFSAERPEGSISTLTIQRTEQRDSAMYRCASSSPTSRGNEQFFGPGTRLTVL.